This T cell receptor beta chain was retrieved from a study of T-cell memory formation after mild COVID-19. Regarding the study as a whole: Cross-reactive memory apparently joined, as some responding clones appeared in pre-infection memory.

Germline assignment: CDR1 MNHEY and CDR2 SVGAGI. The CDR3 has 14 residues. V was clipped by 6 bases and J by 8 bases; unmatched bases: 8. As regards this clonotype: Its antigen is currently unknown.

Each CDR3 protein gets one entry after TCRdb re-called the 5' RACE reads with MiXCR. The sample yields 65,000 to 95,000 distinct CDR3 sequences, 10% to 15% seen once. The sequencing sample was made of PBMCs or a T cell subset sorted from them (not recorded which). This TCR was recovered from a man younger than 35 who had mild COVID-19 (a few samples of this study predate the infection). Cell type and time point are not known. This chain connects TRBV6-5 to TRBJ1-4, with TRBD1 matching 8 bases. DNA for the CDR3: TGTGCCAGCAGCAGGACAGGGTTGAGCGAAAAACTGTTTTTT. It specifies CASSRTGLSEKLFF.